This T cell receptor (beta chain) was identified in a study of CD8 T cells in ankylosing spondylitis. Study-wide points: Ankylosing spondylitis blood appeared to be characterized by a TCR beta motif of under ten highly homologous variants. Some motif variants were previously reported in reactive arthritis synovial fluid and blood.

Regarding this clonotype: What it binds is not known.

Using quantitative 5'-RACE with molecular barcodes, the authors made TCR beta libraries. TCRdb re-called the 5' RACE reads with MiXCR, one entry per CDR3 protein. The sample shows some 700,000 distinct CDR3 sequences, around a fifth of them seen only once. Sequenced input: blood, either unsorted or a sorted T cell fraction (not recorded which). The clonotype was recovered from a male donor with ankylosing spondylitis.

This chain's CDR3 is CASSPRTGVTVDTQYF. The CDR3 DNA reads TGTGCCAGCAGCCCTCGGACAGGGGTAACGGTGGATACGCAGTATTTT. This chain uses TRBV9 with TRBJ2-3, with 9 bases matching TRBD1. Germline trimming cut 4 bases from V and 6 bases from J; bases unmatched to any gene: 12. Germline CDR1 SGDLS, CDR2 YYNGEE. The CDR3 has 16 amino acids.